A single sample is the source of the 22 T cell receptor beta chains below, sequenced in a study of T cells after yellow fever vaccination. One entry per CDR3 protein results from TCRdb running MiXCR on the 5' RACE reads. There are about 350,000 distinct CDR3 sequences in the sample; roughly 7.5% occur only once, and approximately 15% lies in the top ten. Sequencing was performed on PBMCs, taken more than 40 days after the first yellow fever vaccination. All receptors come from a young man who received the YFV17D yellow fever vaccine.

This clonotype was observed at least ten times. This rearrangement joins TRBV10-3 to TRBJ2-7; 11 bases are a match to TRBD1. J gave up 5 bases and V 4 bases, and 4 bases lay outside the gene matches. The CDR3 totals 14 residues. CDR1 is ENHRY and CDR2 is SYGVKD in the germline V gene. CDR3 sequence (DNA): TGTGCCATCAGTGGAGGACAGGGGGCAAACGAGCAGTACGTC. Its translation is CAISGGQGANEQYV.

The chain carries TRBV5-6 and TRBJ1-6; TRBD1 might be the D (6 bases). CDR1 is SGHDT, CDR2 YYEEEE, per germline. The V and J ends lost 0 bases and 9 bases respectively, with 19 bases between them. The length of the CDR3 is 17 residues. CDR3 nucleotide sequence: TGTGCCAGCAGCTTGGGGAGTCCGGGACACATAAGTTCACCCCTCCACTTT. Translating it yields CASSLGSPGHISSPLHF.

In this sample, this clonotype turned up a few times. The chain has TRBV5-1 and TRBJ2-5; 14 positions agree with TRBD2. This CDR3 has 16 amino acids. V trimming: 4 bases; J trimming: 4 bases; junction bases outside the gene matches: 6. In germline, CDR1 is SGHRS, CDR2 YFSETQ. The CDR3 DNA reads as TGCGCCAGCAGCATTAAGACTAGCGGGGGGGGAGAGACCCAGTACTTC. Protein: CASSIKTSGGGETQYF.

This clonotype was detected a few times. V gene TRBV7-2 combines with J gene TRBJ1-3; D gene unclear. CDR3 size: 13 residues. From germline, CDR1 is SGHTA and CDR2 FQGNSA. V was trimmed by 1 base and J by 4 bases, leaving 5 bases between them. The CDR3 nucleotides are TGTGCCAGCAGCTTAGAGAGAGGAAACACCATATATTTT. Its protein is CASSLERGNTIYF.

The chain recombines TRBV28 with TRBJ2-3; D is unresolved. This CDR3 is 14 amino acids long. Between the trimmed V and J ends, which lost 2 bases and 4 bases, there was a span of 10 bases. CDR1 is MDHEN and CDR2 is SYDVKM in the germline V gene. CDR3 loop: CASSLVDRADTQYF. The CDR3 DNA follows: TGTGCCAGCAGTTTAGTTGACCGGGCAGATACGCAGTATTTT.

This clonotype was counted a few times. The rearrangement uses TRBV5-5 and TRBJ2-7; TRBD2 might be the D (6 bases). Trimming pared 0 bases from V and 0 bases from J, leaving 10 bases between. This CDR3 spans 15 amino acids. The germline V gene encodes CDR1 SGHKS and CDR2 YYEKEE (reference sequence). CDR3 protein: CASSLDTGSSYEQYF. In DNA, the CDR3 is TGTGCCAGCAGCTTGGACACCGGGAGCTCCTACGAGCAGTACTTC.

The genes are TRBV11-2 and TRBJ2-1; 8 nucleotides line up with TRBD2. V was clipped by 7 bases and J by 6 bases; unmatched bases: 14. Germline V gene lookup returns CDR1 SGHAT and CDR2 FQNNGV. This CDR3 region has 16 residues. The CDR3 coding sequence is TGTGCCAGCAACCGTTCCCTCGGGACTAGTTGCAATGAGCAGTTCTTC. Protein product: CASNRSLGTSCNEQFF.

J is TRBJ2-5 and V is TRBV20-1, with a tentative D call TRBD1 (6 bases). This CDR3 comprises 15 residues. CDR1 is DFQATT and CDR2 is SNEGSKA in the germline V gene (reference sequence). Between the trimmed V and J ends, which lost 3 bases and 5 bases, there was a span of 19 bases. Here the CDR3 DNA reads TGCAGTGCTAGTACAGGGAGAGTATTGGGCGAGACCCAGTACTTC. This gives the protein CSASTGRVLGETQYF.

This chain joins TRBV4-1 and TRBJ2-4; D is ambiguous. Germline loops: CDR1 MGHRA, CDR2 YSYEKL. Trimming left V 3 bases short and J 0 bases short, with 6 bases between. CDR3 length: 14 amino acids. The CDR3 nucleotides are TGCGCCAGCAGCCATCCCCTAGCCAAAAACATTCAGTACTTC. Its translation: CASSHPLAKNIQYF.

This clonotype was recorded a few times. This chain connects TRBV20-1 to TRBJ2-3; D remains unclear. V was pared by 3 bases and J by 6 bases, with 13 bases between. CDR1 and CDR2 from the germline V gene are DFQATT and SNEGSKA (reference sequence). CDR3 length: 13 amino acids. The CDR3 nucleotides are TGCAGTGCTAGCACGTTTATTTGGGATACGCAGTATTTT. This codes for CSASTFIWDTQYF.

This sequence joins TRBV4-3 and TRBJ2-2; 8 bases agree with TRBD1. V shed 4 bases, J shed 7 bases, and the junction held 5 bases outside the gene matches. The length of the CDR3 is 14 residues. The germline gives CDR1 LGHNA, CDR2 YSLEER. CDR3 residues: CASSPRGQGGELFF. CDR3 DNA: TGCGCCAGCAGCCCCCGTGGACAGGGCGGGGAGCTGTTTTTT.

This clonotype was counted between two and nine times. The rearrangement joins TRBV6-5 to TRBJ1-2; D unclear. The germline V and J ends were trimmed by 0 bases and 3 bases, with 11 bases remaining between them. The CDR3 length is 15 residues. Germline V gene data show CDR1 as MNHEY and CDR2 as SVGAGI. CDR3 region: CASSYSRENYYGYTF. The CDR3 nucleotides are TGTGCCAGCAGTTACTCACGGGAGAACTACTATGGCTACACCTTC.

This rearrangement joins TRBV19 to TRBJ1-6; a weak D match, TRBD1 (5 bases). V gave up 7 bases and J gave up 5 bases, with 12 bases separating them. Germline V gives CDR1 LNHDA, CDR2 SQIVND (reference sequence). The CDR3 extends over 14 amino acids. CDR3 nucleotides: TGTGCCAGTACAGACGGCAGGGATAATTCACCCCTCCACTTT. Its translation is CASTDGRDNSPLHF.

This clonotype has just a few counts. As DNA, the CDR3 is TGTGCCAGCAGCGGCCGGGGACTAGCGGACCAAGAGACCCAGTACTTC. It yields the protein CASSGRGLADQETQYF. The J gene is TRBJ2-5, the V gene TRBV7-6; 11 bases map to TRBD2. The CDR3 spans 16 residues. With 5 bases clipped from V and 0 bases from J, the junction kept 5 bases outside the gene matches. Germline V gene lookup returns CDR1 SGHVS and CDR2 FNYEAQ.

This clonotype has ten or more counts. V is TRBV7-9 and J is TRBJ2-7; D remains ambiguous. This CDR3 region has 12 residues. Per germline, CDR1 SEHNR and CDR2 FQNEAQ (reference sequence). Trimming left V 4 bases short and J 6 bases short, with 10 bases between. CDR3 nucleotides: TGTGCCAGCAGCTGGAGCGAGAGCGAGCAGTACTTC. Protein product: CASSWSESEQYF.

The CDR3 region has the DNA TGTGCCAGCAGCTCCGGGGACCATGGCTACACCTTC. The encoded protein is CASSSGDHGYTF. The chain uses TRBV5-6 and TRBJ1-2; maybe TRBD1 (5 bases). In germline, CDR1 is SGHDT, CDR2 YYEEEE. CDR3 length: 12 residues. The ends were cut back, 3 bases at V and 6 bases at J, with 9 bases in the middle. The full variable domain, its missing parts supplied by reference TRBV5-6 and TRBJ1-2, is DAGVTQSPTHLIKTRGQQVTLRCSPKSGHDTVSWYQQALGQGPQFIFQYYEEEERQRGNFPDRFSGHQFPNYSSELNVNALLLGDSALYLCASSSGDHGYTFGSGTRLTVV.

This clonotype was counted a few times. This chain connects TRBV15 to TRBJ1-1, with D possibly TRBD1 on 6 matching bases. In germline, CDR1 is LNHNV, CDR2 YYDKDF (reference sequence). The CDR3 is made up of 15 amino acids. Deletions cut 8 bases from V and 0 bases from J, with 16 bases between. The CDR3 protein is CATGRTVGMNTEAFF. DNA of the CDR3: TGTGCCACCGGGAGGACAGTGGGGATGAACACTGAAGCTTTCTTT.

This clonotype has just a few counts. This chain links TRBV7-2 with TRBJ2-3; unclear D gene. This CDR3 has 14 residues. Trimming took 5 bases from V and 1 from J, leaving 10 bases between them. Germline CDR1 is SGHTA and CDR2 is FQGNSA. As DNA, the CDR3 is TGTGCCAGCAGCCCCGGATGGCGCACAGATACGCAGTATTTT. Amino acid sequence: CASSPGWRTDTQYF. Together with reference TRBV7-2 and TRBJ2-3, the CDR3 gives the full variable domain: GAGVSQSPSNKVTEKGKDVELRCDPISGHTALYWYRQSLGQGLEFLIYFQGNSAPDKSGLPSDRFSAERTGGSVSTLTIQRTQQEDSAVYLCASSPGWRTDTQYFGPGTRLTVL.

In its sample, this clonotype was seen many times. This chain joins TRBV29-1 and TRBJ1-2; D gene ambiguous. The CDR3 runs 13 residues. Germline CDR1 reads SQVTM; CDR2 reads ANQGSEA. The germline V and J ends were trimmed by 4 bases and 8 bases, with 17 bases remaining between them. The CDR3 bases are TGCAGCGTTGGAGGCGGGGTAAAGTGGGGCTACACCTTC. As protein: CSVGGGVKWGYTF.

This clonotype was seen only a few times. The CDR3 region has the DNA TGCAGTGCTTCCTTACCTTCCCCCGGAGGCAATCAGCCCCAGCATTTT. Protein: CSASLPSPGGNQPQHF. This chain joins TRBV20-1 and TRBJ1-5; no firm D call. CDR1 DFQATT and CDR2 SNEGSKA come from the germline V gene (reference sequence). V was cut by 5 bases and J by 2 bases, with 19 bases left in between. This CDR3 contains 16 residues.

The table lists this clonotype with a few counts. The rearrangement joins TRBV2 to TRBJ2-7; D may match TRBD1 or TRBD2 (5 bases each). V lost 6 bases, J lost 2 bases, and 11 bases lay in between. Germline V gives CDR1 SNHLY, CDR2 FYNNEI. CDR3 length equals 13 residues. The CDR3 nucleotides are TGTGCCAGCAGGAGGGACGGAACCTACGAGCAGTACTTC. Translating it yields CASRRDGTYEQYF.

The table lists this clonotype with a few counts. The chain links TRBV6-1 to TRBJ1-1; D call uncertain. V dropped 6 bases and J dropped 5 bases, with 16 bases sitting between them. The germline V gene has CDR1 MNHNS and CDR2 SASEGT. The CDR3 extends over 14 amino acids. CDR3 in DNA: TGTGCCAGCAGCGGGCAAACCCCGAAAACTGAAGCTTTCTTT. Encoded protein: CASSGQTPKTEAFF.